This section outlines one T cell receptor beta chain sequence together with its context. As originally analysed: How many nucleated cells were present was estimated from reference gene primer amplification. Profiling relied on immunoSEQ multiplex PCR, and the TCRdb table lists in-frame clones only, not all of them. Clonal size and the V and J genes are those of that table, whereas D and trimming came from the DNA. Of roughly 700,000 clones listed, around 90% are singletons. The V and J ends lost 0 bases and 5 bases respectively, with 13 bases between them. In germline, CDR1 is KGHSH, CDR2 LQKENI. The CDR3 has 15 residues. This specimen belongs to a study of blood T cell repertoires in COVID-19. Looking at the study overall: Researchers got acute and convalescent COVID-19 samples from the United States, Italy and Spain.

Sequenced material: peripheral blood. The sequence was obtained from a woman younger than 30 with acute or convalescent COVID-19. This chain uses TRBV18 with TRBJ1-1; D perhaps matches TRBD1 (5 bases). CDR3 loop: CASSPPGGRGTEAFF. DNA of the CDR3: TGTGCCAGCTCACCACCGGGGGGTAGGGGAACTGAAGCTTTCTTT. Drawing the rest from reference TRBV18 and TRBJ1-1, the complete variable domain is NAGVMQNPRHLVRRRGQEARLRCSPMKGHSHVYWYRQLPEEGLKFMVYLQKENIIDESGMPKERFSAEFPKEGPSILRIQQVVRGDSAAYFCASSPPGGRGTEAFFGQGTRLTVV.